This note documents a single TCR beta chain sequence. The source of the sample is a study of PD-L1 blockade in urothelial cancer. At the level of the study: Blood was subjected to analysis at 3 weeks (second dose) and 6 weeks following treatment start.

Assay used: immunoSEQ multiplex PCR; TCRdb lists only in-frame clones, some missing. Here the sample spans some 54,000 clones, under 90% being singletons. This CDR3 comprises 17 residues. Germline-derived CDR1 and CDR2 are MDHEN and SYDVKM. V was cut by 7 bases and J by 3 bases, with 24 bases left in between. This specimen was PBMCs, taken around atezolizumab (anti-PD-L1) treatment. The gene calls are TRBV28 and TRBJ1-2; a weak D match, TRBD1 (6 bases). This sequence was found in a man aged 35-49 years with urothelial cancer. The CDR3 coding sequence is TGTGCCAGCAACTCCCCGGGGGGCAGGGAGCAGTACTATGGCTACACCTTC. It encodes CASNSPGGREQYYGYTF.